This T cell receptor (beta chain) is from a study of regulatory T cells in long-lasting Graves disease. General study results and limits: Accuracy may have been reduced by the small sample size. Persistent Graves' patients showed a TCR diversity that was lower than that of newly diagnosed ones.

The sample holds many counts of this clonotype. Its matching antigen is unknown. Time point in this sample: persistent/refractory GD, antithyroid drugs over 5 years with positive TRAb. PBMC-derived RNA was used for the TCR library. For TCR beta, libraries came from iRepertoire HTBI primers and Arm-PCR of CDR3 regions. In the original processing: Identified segments across samples numbered some 62 TRBV and over 13 TRBJ. TCRdb called the multiplex PCR reads again in MiXCR, with one record for every CDR3 protein. The V and J calls shown here were made by TCRdb, not taken from the authors' results. The top ten clones hold roughly an eighth of a sample with about 430,000 distinct CDR3 sequences, around 20% of them seen once. The receptor's source is a female donor with Graves disease. This material consisted of peripheral blood mononuclear cells (PBMCs), taken when the disease was refractory, from a patient treated with antithyroid drugs.

The CDR3 spells CASSSPGTGNEKLFF. The CDR3 nucleotides are TGTGCCAGCAGTTCCCCCGGGACAGGGAATGAAAAACTGTTTTTT. V gene TRBV28 combines with J gene TRBJ1-4, with 9 bases fitting TRBD1. After removal of 4 bases from V and 5 bases from J, the junction contained 5 bases not matched to a gene. Germline V CDR1 and CDR2: MDHEN, SYDVKM. This CDR3 is built from 15 residues.